A selection of T cell receptor beta chains follows, all from one sample in a study of vaccination effects on CD4 cells after COVID-19. The table came from immunoSEQ multiplex PCR; TCRdb's copy has only in-frame clones and leaves some out. The data show under 55,000 clones, 72% seen once. Which antigens these TCRs recognize remains unknown. The sequencing here drew on CD4+ T cells from PBMCs cultured without peptide, taken after COVID-19 vaccination. All receptors derive from a human donor who received a COVID-19 vaccine. Each CDR3 is given with its conserved first and last residue. The D gene is left open where the match is weak. Only part of the rows carry a size: once, few, many, or a class if the clone is expanded.

D gene: .; J gene: TRBJ2-7; clone size: .; V gene: TRBV7-7; CDR3 protein: CASSPSDEQYF; CDR3 DNA: TGTGCCAGCAGCCCTAGTGACGAGCAGTACTTC
D gene: .; J gene: TRBJ2-3; clone size: .; V gene: TRBV19; CDR3 protein: CASSITTTDTQYF; CDR3 DNA: TGTGCCAGTAGTATAACCACCACAGATACGCAGTATTTT
D gene: TRBD2; J gene: TRBJ2-7; clone size: .; V gene: TRBV9; CDR3 protein: CASSAPPKGRELDYEQYF; CDR3 DNA: TGTGCCAGCAGCGCACCCCCGAAGGGGCGGGAGCTCGACTACGAGCAGTACTTC
D gene: .; J gene: TRBJ1-1; clone size: .; V gene: TRBV6-5; CDR3 protein: CASRSPGENTEAFF; CDR3 DNA: TGTGCCAGCAGAAGCCCAGGAGAGAACACTGAAGCTTTCTTT
D gene: .; J gene: TRBJ1-2; clone size: .; V gene: TRBV6-1; CDR3 protein: CASSEERQNYGYTF; CDR3 DNA: TGTGCCAGCAGTGAAGAACGACAGAACTATGGCTACACCTTC
D gene: TRBD1; J gene: TRBJ1-1; clone size: few; V gene: TRBV7-2; CDR3 protein: CASSLLRGPRSTEAFF; CDR3 DNA: TGTGCCAGCAGCTTACTCAGGGGGCCACGGAGCACTGAAGCTTTCTTT
D gene: .; J gene: TRBJ2-1; clone size: .; V gene: TRBV27; CDR3 protein: CASSPRGARNNEQFF; CDR3 DNA: TGTGCCAGCAGCCCCCGGGGGGCGCGGAACAATGAGCAGTTCTTC
D gene: TRBD1; J gene: TRBJ1-6; clone size: .; V gene: TRBV5-4; CDR3 protein: CASSLNMGQNNSPLHF; CDR3 DNA: TGTGCCAGCAGCTTAAACATGGGACAGAACAATTCACCCCTCCACTTT
D gene: TRBD1; J gene: TRBJ1-1; clone size: once; V gene: TRBV19; CDR3 protein: CASSTGQGNTEAFF; CDR3 DNA: TGTGCCAGTAGCACGGGACAGGGGAACACTGAAGCTTTCTTT
D gene: TRBD1; J gene: TRBJ2-7; clone size: .; V gene: TRBV4-2; CDR3 protein: CASSQDLKQGYEQYF; CDR3 DNA: TGTGCCAGCAGCCAAGATCTGAAACAGGGGTACGAGCAGTACTTC
D gene: TRBD1; J gene: TRBJ2-1; clone size: .; V gene: TRBV5-1; CDR3 protein: CASSTGQANEQFF; CDR3 DNA: TGCGCCAGCAGCACCGGACAGGCCAATGAGCAGTTCTTC
D gene: .; J gene: TRBJ1-5; clone size: .; V gene: TRBV6-1; CDR3 protein: CASSELRLGQPQHF; CDR3 DNA: TGTGCCAGCAGTGAACTGAGGTTGGGTCAGCCCCAGCATTTT
D gene: .; J gene: TRBJ2-5; clone size: .; V gene: TRBV4-1; CDR3 protein: CASSHPKRTDVQETQYF; CDR3 DNA: TGCGCCAGCAGCCACCCAAAACGGACCGACGTACAAGAGACCCAGTACTTC
D gene: TRBD2; J gene: TRBJ2-5; clone size: .; V gene: TRBV6-6; CDR3 protein: CASSPSGGAVFGETQYF; CDR3 DNA: TGTGCCAGCAGTCCTAGCGGGGGGGCCGTCTTCGGAGAGACCCAGTACTTC
D gene: .; J gene: TRBJ1-1; clone size: few; V gene: TRBV7-9; CDR3 protein: CASSRGTGEAFF; CDR3 DNA: TGTGCCAGCAGCCGCGGTACAGGTGAAGCTTTCTTT
D gene: .; J gene: TRBJ1-6; clone size: .; V gene: TRBV27; CDR3 protein: CASSLSGGRSSYNSPLHF; CDR3 DNA: TGTGCCAGCAGTTTATCTGGGGGTCGGAGCTCCTATAATTCACCCCTCCACTTT
D gene: .; J gene: TRBJ1-2; clone size: .; V gene: TRBV12-3/TRBV12-4; CDR3 protein: CASSLQGGYGYTF; CDR3 DNA: TGTGCCAGCAGTTTACAGGGAGGCTATGGCTACACCTTC
D gene: TRBD1; J gene: TRBJ1-4; clone size: .; V gene: TRBV27; CDR3 protein: CATKKQGIGEKLFF; CDR3 DNA: TGTGCCACGAAGAAACAGGGGATAGGTGAAAAACTGTTTTTT
D gene: .; J gene: TRBJ1-1; clone size: .; V gene: TRBV7-9; CDR3 protein: CASSLYPQGTLNTEAFF; CDR3 DNA: TGTGCCAGCAGCTTATACCCACAGGGCACTTTGAACACTGAAGCTTTCTTT
D gene: .; J gene: TRBJ2-5; clone size: .; V gene: TRBV6-2/TRBV6-3; CDR3 protein: CASSWGRYQETQYF; CDR3 DNA: TGTGCCAGCAGTTGGGGTAGATACCAAGAGACCCAGTACTTC
D gene: .; J gene: TRBJ1-2; clone size: .; V gene: TRBV2; CDR3 protein: CASGTTSGYGYTF; CDR3 DNA: TGTGCCAGCGGAACCACAAGCGGCTATGGCTACACCTTC
D gene: TRBD1; J gene: TRBJ1-1; clone size: once; V gene: TRBV6-2/TRBV6-3; CDR3 protein: CASSYSRTGLYTEAFF; CDR3 DNA: TGTGCCAGCAGTTACTCGAGGACAGGGCTTTACACTGAAGCTTTCTTT
D gene: .; J gene: TRBJ1-2; clone size: .; V gene: TRBV13; CDR3 protein: CASSGTSYGYTF; CDR3 DNA: TGTGCCAGTTCGGGGACCTCCTATGGCTACACCTTC
D gene: .; J gene: TRBJ2-7; clone size: .; V gene: TRBV6-5; CDR3 protein: CASSTPRVSTYEQYF; CDR3 DNA: TGTGCCAGCAGTACGCCGAGGGTGTCAACCTACGAGCAGTACTTC
D gene: .; J gene: TRBJ1-2; clone size: medium-sized; V gene: TRBV7-8; CDR3 protein: CASSLDLGSGYTF; CDR3 DNA: TGTGCCAGCAGCTTAGATTTGGGATCTGGCTACACCTTC